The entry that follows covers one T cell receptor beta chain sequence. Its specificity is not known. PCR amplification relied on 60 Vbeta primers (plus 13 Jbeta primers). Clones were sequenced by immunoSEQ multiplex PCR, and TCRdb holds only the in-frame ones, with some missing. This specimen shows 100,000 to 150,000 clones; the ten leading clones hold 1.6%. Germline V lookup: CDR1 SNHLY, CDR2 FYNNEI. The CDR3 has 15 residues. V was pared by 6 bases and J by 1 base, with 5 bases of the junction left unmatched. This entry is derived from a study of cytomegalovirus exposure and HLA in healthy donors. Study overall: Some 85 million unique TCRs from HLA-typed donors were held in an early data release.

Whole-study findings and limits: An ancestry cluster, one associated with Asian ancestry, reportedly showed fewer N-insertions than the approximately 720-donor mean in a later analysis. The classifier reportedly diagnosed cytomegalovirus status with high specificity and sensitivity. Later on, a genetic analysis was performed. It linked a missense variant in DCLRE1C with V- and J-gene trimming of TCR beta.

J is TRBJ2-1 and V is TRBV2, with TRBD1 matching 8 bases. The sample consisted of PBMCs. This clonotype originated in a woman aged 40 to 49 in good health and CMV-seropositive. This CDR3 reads CASRVRGPSYNEQFF. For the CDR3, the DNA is TGTGCCAGCAGGGTCAGGGGGCCATCCTACAATGAGCAGTTCTTC.